Following are 11 T cell receptor beta chains from one sample sequenced in a study of T-cell memory formation after mild COVID-19. TCRdb called the 5' RACE reads again in MiXCR, with one record for every CDR3 protein. The table includes 200,000 to 300,000 distinct CDR3 sequences, 16% detected once. Sequencing used PBMCs or a T cell subset sorted from them (not recorded which). The source of these receptors is a man aged 18 to 30 who had mild COVID-19 (a few samples of this study predate the infection). Cell type and time point are not known.

Worth noting for this clonotype: One junction end does not reproduce the germline sequence, and a read error may be involved. The rearrangement uses TRBV7-7 and TRBJ2-5; D may be TRBD1 (5 bases). CDR1 and CDR2 from the germline V gene are SSHAT and FNYEAQ (reference sequence). The CDR3 length is 14 residues. CDR3 in amino acids: CASSPQQGQETQYF. The CDR3 coding sequence is TGTGCTAGCAGCCCGCAGCAGGGACAAGAGACCCAGTACTTC.

This chain joins TRBV2 and TRBJ2-7; D may be TRBD2 (7 bases). Deletions cut 7 bases from V and 4 bases from J, with 17 bases between. The CDR3 runs to 14 residues. The V gene's germline CDR1 is SNHLY and CDR2 FYNNEI. CDR3 sequence reads: CASNAGAEMYEQYF. CDR3 nucleotides: TGTGCCAGCAACGCGGGGGCCGAGATGTACGAGCAGTACTTC.

This clonotype was detected a few times. The chain uses TRBV5-1 and TRBJ2-2; D tentatively fits TRBD1 or TRBD2 (5 bases each). The germline V gene encodes CDR1 SGHRS and CDR2 YFSETQ. The CDR3 is 17 residues long. V was clipped by 4 bases and J by 0 bases, with 16 bases between them. As DNA, the CDR3 is TGCGCCAGCAGCCCAGGGACCCTACGAACGAACACCGGGGAGCTGTTTTTT. This gives the protein CASSPGTLRTNTGELFF.

The rearrangement uses TRBV12-3 or TRBV12-4 and TRBJ1-5; no firm D call. The CDR3 is 15 residues long. Trimming stripped 6 bases from V and 0 bases from J, with 12 bases between. The CDR3 spells CASSLGGYSNQPQHF. CDR3 sequence (DNA): TGTGCCAGCAGCCTCGGCGGATATAGCAATCAGCCCCAGCATTTT.

The gene calls are TRBV11-2 and TRBJ1-2; 7 positions agree with TRBD1. Germline CDR1 is SGHAT and CDR2 is FQNNGV. With V trimmed by 4 bases and J by 7 bases, 9 bases remained unmatched. The CDR3 loop spans 14 amino acids. CDR3 protein: CASSSRQGLGGYTF. In DNA, the CDR3 is TGTGCCAGCAGCTCCCGACAGGGACTAGGTGGCTACACCTTC. Combining the CDR3 with reference TRBV11-2 and TRBJ1-2 gives the whole variable domain EAGVAQSPRYKIIEKRQSVAFWCNPISGHATLYWYQQILGQGPKLLIQFQNNGVVDDSQLPKDRFSAERLKGVDSTLKIQPAKLEDSAVYLCASSSRQGLGGYTFGSGTRLTVV.

The V call is TRBV6-2 or TRBV6-3, the J call TRBJ2-1, with a tentative D call TRBD2 (5 bases). The germline V gene encodes CDR1 MNHEY and CDR2 SVGEGT. Trimming stripped 2 bases from V and 5 bases from J, with 7 bases between. The CDR3 runs to 13 residues. The CDR3 here is CASSYLADNEQFF. The CDR3 region has the DNA TGTGCCAGCAGTTACCTAGCCGACAATGAGCAGTTCTTC.

A few counts support this clonotype. V is TRBV3-1 and J is TRBJ2-3, with 12 bases lining up with TRBD2. Germline lookup yields CDR1 LGHDT and CDR2 YNNKEL (reference sequence). CDR3 length: 17 residues. The J segment lost 4 bases and the V segment lost 2 bases, leaving 7 bases of the junction unmatched. The CDR3 region has the DNA TGTGCCAGCAGCCAACCGACTAGCGGGGGAGGTTCAGATACGCAGTATTTT. Its protein product is CASSQPTSGGGSDTQYF.

This clonotype was observed at least ten times. V usage is TRBV6-2 or TRBV6-3 and J usage is TRBJ2-7; D remains unclear. The CDR3 has 12 residues. Germline lookup yields CDR1 MNHEY and CDR2 SVGEGT. V lost 2 bases, J lost 5 bases, and 7 bases lay in between. CDR3 bases: TGTGCCAGCAGTTACGGTCAGAACGAGCAGTACGTC. Protein sequence: CASSYGQNEQYV.

This chain links TRBV5-1 with TRBJ2-2; 9 bases are shared with TRBD1. The CDR3 contains 15 residues. The germline CDR1 and CDR2 sequences are SGHRS and YFSETQ. J lost 6 bases, V lost 5 bases, and 8 bases had no gene match. The CDR3 reads CASSSQGAGSGELFF. The CDR3 coding sequence is TGCGCCAGCAGTTCACAGGGGGCTGGATCCGGGGAGCTGTTTTTT.

This clonotype was observed a handful of times. V and J are TRBV7-6 and TRBJ1-1, with TRBD1 as a possible D gene (5 bases). The V end lost 5 bases, the J end lost 0 bases, and 13 bases lay between the germline ends. Germline CDR1 and CDR2: SGHVS and FNYEAQ. This CDR3 contains 15 residues. CDR3 protein: CASSRDLKMNTEAFF. CDR3 in DNA: TGTGCCAGCAGCCGGGACCTTAAAATGAACACTGAAGCTTTCTTT.

There are a few counts of this clonotype. The gene calls are TRBV29-1 and TRBJ1-4; no clear D gene. Trimming stripped 2 bases from V and 11 bases from J, with 18 bases between. This CDR3 has 14 amino acids. The V gene's germline CDR1 is SQVTM and CDR2 ANQGSEA. The CDR3 reads CSVEFWQEMGKLFF. DNA of the CDR3: TGCAGCGTTGAATTTTGGCAGGAGATGGGGAAACTGTTTTTT.